A single sample gave rise to the 15 T cell receptor beta chains below, sequenced in a study (dated by TCRdb to 2016 to 2017). Library method: RT-PCR. The sample was run on an Illumina MiSeq. TCRdb reran the public reads through fastp at Q25 and MiXCR, keeping productive beta chains. Entries that share a CDR3 protein sequence are merged under the most common genes and DNA. This sample holds hundreds of thousands of distinct CDR3 sequences; 14% were observed only once. The top ten clonotypes cover roughly 3.9% of the sample. Sequencing was done on a sample of memory CD4+ T cells from blood. The receptors come from a female donor in good health, serving as a healthy control.

The chain is built from TRBV12-3 or TRBV12-4 and TRBJ2-2; D gene unclear. Trimming took 3 bases from V and 8 from J, leaving 13 bases between them. This CDR3 is 14 amino acids long. Here the CDR3 reads CASSFRPIGGELFF. CDR3 coding DNA: TGTGCCAGCAGTTTTCGGCCGATCGGGGGGGAGCTGTTTTTT.

This clonotype has at least ten counts. The J gene is TRBJ2-1, the V gene TRBV12-3 or TRBV12-4; 7 nucleotides align to TRBD2. The CDR3 spans 15 residues. After removal of 0 bases from V and 6 bases from J, the junction contained 5 bases not matched to a gene. The CDR3 DNA follows: TGTGCCAGCAGTTTAGCAGGACTAGTTGTCAATGAGCAGTTCTTC. This sequence encodes CASSLAGLVVNEQFF.

This clonotype was picked up many times. This chain connects TRBV20-1 to TRBJ2-3; TRBD2 is a possible D gene (5 bases). The CDR3 is 13 amino acids. The germline CDR1 and CDR2 sequences are DFQATT and SNEGSKA (reference sequence). The V end was cut by 6 bases, the J end by 6 bases, with 16 bases between. CDR3 in DNA: TGCAGTGCGGCGGGCCCCACTTCGGATACGCAGTATTTT. Translating gives CSAAGPTSDTQYF.

In its sample, this clonotype was seen many times. This chain uses TRBV27 with TRBJ1-2; D possibly corresponds to TRBD1 (6 bases). Germline CDR1 MNHEY, CDR2 SMNVEV (reference sequence). Trimming cost V 4 bases and J 2 bases, with 14 bases left between them. The CDR3 totals 15 residues. CDR3 nucleotide sequence: TGTGCCAGCAGTTCAGCCCCACAGGGAAACTATGGCTACACCTTC. It translates to CASSSAPQGNYGYTF.

In its sample, this clonotype was seen a few times. The gene calls are TRBV7-6 and TRBJ2-7; tentatively, D is TRBD2 (5 bases). Germline V CDR1 and CDR2: SGHVS, FNYEAQ. V gave up 2 bases and J gave up 2 bases, with 10 bases separating them. The CDR3 contains 14 residues. In DNA form, the CDR3 reads TGTGCCAGCAGCTTAAGCGGCCAGGCCTACGAGCAGTACTTC. It specifies CASSLSGQAYEQYF.

This clonotype was detected only a few times. CDR3 DNA sequence: TGTGCCAGCAGCCATAACACTCCAAGCGGTTACGAGCAGTACTTC. Translating gives CASSHNTPSGYEQYF. The rearrangement links TRBV28 to TRBJ2-7; D is perhaps TRBD2 (5 bases). Germline values: CDR1 MDHEN, CDR2 SYDVKM. Trimming stripped 6 bases from V and 4 bases from J, with 19 bases between. The CDR3 consists of 15 residues.

This chain uses TRBV30 with TRBJ1-1, with D possibly matching TRBD1 (5 bases). This CDR3 is built from 13 residues. Germline values: CDR1 GTSNPN, CDR2 SVGIG (reference sequence). Between the trimmed V and J ends, which lost 1 base and 8 bases, there was a span of 14 bases. The CDR3 loop reads CAWSAGTVREAFF. CDR3 nucleotides: TGTGCCTGGAGTGCCGGGACGGTCAGGGAAGCTTTCTTT.

The chain couples TRBV5-1 to TRBJ1-5; a weak D match, TRBD1 (6 bases). Between the trimmed V and J ends, which lost 4 bases and 3 bases, there was a span of 11 bases. Germline V lookup: CDR1 SGHRS, CDR2 YFSETQ. The CDR3 covers 14 residues. The CDR3 protein is CASSMDSFNQPQHF. The CDR3 region has the DNA TGCGCCAGCAGCATGGACAGTTTCAATCAGCCCCAGCATTTT.

This clonotype came up a few times. CDR3 amino acids: CASSSPGQGNQPQHF. The CDR3 DNA reads as TGTGCCAGCAGTTCCCCGGGACAGGGGAATCAGCCCCAGCATTTT. This chain uses TRBV27 with TRBJ1-5; 10 bases line up with TRBD1. Looked up from germline, CDR1 is MNHEY and CDR2 is SMNVEV (reference sequence). CDR3 length: 15 amino acids. V was clipped by 4 bases and J by 4 bases; unmatched bases: 4.

In this sample, this clonotype turned up a few times. The V and J genes are TRBV7-2 and TRBJ2-2; 8 nucleotides line up with TRBD2. V was pared by 6 bases and J by 4 bases, with 4 bases of the junction left unmatched. The germline V gene encodes CDR1 SGHTA and CDR2 FQGNSA. This CDR3 has 14 residues. CDR3 nucleotides: TGTGCCAGCAGAACTAGCGGAGCCACCGGGGAGCTGTTTTTT. As protein: CASRTSGATGELFF.

The table lists this clonotype with a few counts. The chain uses TRBV3-1 and TRBJ2-1, with 10 bases fitting TRBD2. V shed 0 bases and J 8 bases; nucleotides not matched to a gene: 4. Germline values: CDR1 LGHDT, CDR2 YNNKEL (reference sequence). This CDR3 contains 15 residues. The DNA of the CDR3 is TGTGCCAGCAGCCAAGATTGGAGCGGGGGGGATGAGCAGTTCTTC. Translation gives CASSQDWSGGDEQFF.

This clonotype came up many times. At one end the junction does not follow the germline gene, possibly because of a read error. V is TRBV20-1 and J is TRBJ2-1; TRBD2 agrees at 7 bases. The germline V gene has CDR1 DFQATT and CDR2 SNEGSKA (reference sequence). This CDR3 is 13 amino acids long. The CDR3 spells CSARDLGTKVALF. In nucleotides, the CDR3 is TGCAGTGCTAGAGATTTGGGGACTAAAGTGGCACTCTTC.

This clonotype has more than one count but fewer than ten. This chain links TRBV12-3 or TRBV12-4 with TRBJ1-5; TRBD1 agrees at 7 bases. CDR3 length equals 15 residues. V shed 5 bases and J 7 bases; nucleotides not matched to a gene: 11. The CDR3 region is CASSPETGTEQPQHF. In DNA, the CDR3 is TGTGCCAGCAGTCCAGAGACAGGGACGGAACAGCCCCAGCATTTT.

This sequence joins TRBV7-2 and TRBJ1-4, with D possibly TRBD1 on 6 matching bases. This CDR3 contains 14 residues. Germline CDR1 and CDR2: SGHTA and FQGNSA. V lost 5 bases and J lost 6, with 13 bases in between. CDR3 region: CASSKQGRDEKLFF. For the CDR3, the DNA is TGTGCCAGCAGCAAACAGGGCCGGGATGAAAAACTGTTTTTT.

J is TRBJ2-7 and V is TRBV29-1; D is ambiguous. Trimming took off 3 bases at V and 4 bases at J, with 13 bases between the two ends. This CDR3 contains 13 residues. Germline V gene lookup returns CDR1 SQVTM and CDR2 ANQGSEA. The CDR3 DNA is TGCAGCGTTGACGGACCGGCCTCTTACGAGCAGTACTTC. Protein sequence: CSVDGPASYEQYF.